This paragraph covers one TCR beta chain sequence. Its antigen is not known. This sample was taken from a study of T cell responses to AZD1222 COVID-19 vaccine. Broader study findings: Researchers took repertoire samples only after the peak T cell response had come. Spike-specific TCR breadth and depth went up after people got two AZD1222 doses.

TCRdb's copy holds only in-frame clones and misses some; the assay was immunoSEQ multiplex PCR. The sample lists around 120,000 clones, 70% to 90% occurring once. The CDR3 runs 14 residues. Germline V lookup: CDR1 SEHNR, CDR2 FQNEAQ (reference sequence). V lost 1 base, J lost 4 bases, and 10 bases lay in between. The chain couples TRBV7-9 to TRBJ1-1; D is ambiguous. The input for sequencing was peripheral blood, taken on day 0 of AZD1222 vaccination. The source is an adult in good health. The CDR3 coding sequence is TGTGCCAGCAGCTTAGACGGGTGGGGCACTGAAGCTTTCTTT. Translation: CASSLDGWGTEAFF. Variable domain in full (rest from reference TRBV7-9 and TRBJ1-1): DTGVSQNPRHKITKRGQNVTFRCDPISEHNRLYWYRQTLGQGPEFLTYFQNEAQLEKSRLLSDRFSAERPKGSFSTLEIQRTEQGDSAMYLCASSLDGWGTEAFFGQGTRLTVV.